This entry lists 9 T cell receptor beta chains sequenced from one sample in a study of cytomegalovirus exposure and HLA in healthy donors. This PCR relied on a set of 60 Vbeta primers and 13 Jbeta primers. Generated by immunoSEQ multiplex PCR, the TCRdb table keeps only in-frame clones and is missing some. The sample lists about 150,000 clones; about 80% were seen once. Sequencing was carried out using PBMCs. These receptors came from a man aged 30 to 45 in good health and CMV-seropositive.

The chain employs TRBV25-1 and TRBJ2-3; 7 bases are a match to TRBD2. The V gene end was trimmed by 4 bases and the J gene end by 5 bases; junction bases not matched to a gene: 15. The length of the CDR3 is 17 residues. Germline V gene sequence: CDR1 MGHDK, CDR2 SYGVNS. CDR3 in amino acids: CASSGTPLIRTRDTQYF. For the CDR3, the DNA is TGTGCCAGCAGTGGCACTCCCCTAATTCGGACTAGAGATACGCAGTATTTT.

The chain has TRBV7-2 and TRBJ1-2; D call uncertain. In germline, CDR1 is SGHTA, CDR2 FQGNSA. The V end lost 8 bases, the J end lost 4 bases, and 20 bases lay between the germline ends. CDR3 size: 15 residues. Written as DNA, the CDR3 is TGTGCCAGCTCAGAGGGTGGAGGCAGATCCTATGGCTACACCTTC. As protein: CASSEGGGRSYGYTF.

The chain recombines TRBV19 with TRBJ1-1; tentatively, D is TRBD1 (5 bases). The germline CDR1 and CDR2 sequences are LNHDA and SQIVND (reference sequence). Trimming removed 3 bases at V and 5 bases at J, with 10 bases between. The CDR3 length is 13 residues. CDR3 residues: CASSMDGGTEAFF. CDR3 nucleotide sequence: TGTGCCAGTAGTATGGACGGGGGTACTGAAGCTTTCTTT.

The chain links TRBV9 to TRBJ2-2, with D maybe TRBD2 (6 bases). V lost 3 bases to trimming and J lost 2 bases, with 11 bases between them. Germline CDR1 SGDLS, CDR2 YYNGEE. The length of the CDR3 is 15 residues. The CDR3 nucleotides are TGTGCCAGCAGCGACCCGGGACTTAACACCGGGGAGCTGTTTTTT. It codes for CASSDPGLNTGELFF.

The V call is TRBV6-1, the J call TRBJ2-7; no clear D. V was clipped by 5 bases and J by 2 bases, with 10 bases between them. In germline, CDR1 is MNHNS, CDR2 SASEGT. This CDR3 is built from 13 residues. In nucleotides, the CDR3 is TGTGCCAGCAGTCGGCAGGTCGCCTACGAGCAGTACTTC. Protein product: CASSRQVAYEQYF.

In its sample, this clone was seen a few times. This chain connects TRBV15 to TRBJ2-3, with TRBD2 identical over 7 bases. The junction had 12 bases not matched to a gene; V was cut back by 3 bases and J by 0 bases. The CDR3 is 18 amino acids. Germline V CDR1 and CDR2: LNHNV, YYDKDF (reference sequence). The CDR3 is CATSRGSGGGTSTDTQYF. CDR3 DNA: TGTGCCACCAGCAGGGGTTCGGGCGGGGGAACCAGCACAGATACGCAGTATTTT.

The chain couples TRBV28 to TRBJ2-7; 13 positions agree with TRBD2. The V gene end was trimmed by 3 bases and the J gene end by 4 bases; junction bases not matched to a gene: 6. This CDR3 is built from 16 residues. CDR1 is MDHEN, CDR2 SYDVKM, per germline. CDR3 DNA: TGTGCCAGCAGTTTTGGGACTAGCGGGACCTCGTACGAGCAGTACTTC. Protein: CASSFGTSGTSYEQYF.

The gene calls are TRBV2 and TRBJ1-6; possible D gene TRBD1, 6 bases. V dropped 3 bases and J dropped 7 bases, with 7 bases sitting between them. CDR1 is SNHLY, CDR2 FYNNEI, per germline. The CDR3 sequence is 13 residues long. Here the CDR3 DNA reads TGTGCCAGCAGTGAGGGGGCGAATTCACCCCTCCACTTT. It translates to CASSEGANSPLHF.

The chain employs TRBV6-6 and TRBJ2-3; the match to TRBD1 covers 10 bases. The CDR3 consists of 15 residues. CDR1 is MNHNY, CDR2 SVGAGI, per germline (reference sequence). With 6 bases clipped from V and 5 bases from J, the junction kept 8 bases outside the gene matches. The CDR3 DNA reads TGTGCCAGCAGACCCGGGACAGGGGAGGTAGATACGCAGTATTTT. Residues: CASRPGTGEVDTQYF.